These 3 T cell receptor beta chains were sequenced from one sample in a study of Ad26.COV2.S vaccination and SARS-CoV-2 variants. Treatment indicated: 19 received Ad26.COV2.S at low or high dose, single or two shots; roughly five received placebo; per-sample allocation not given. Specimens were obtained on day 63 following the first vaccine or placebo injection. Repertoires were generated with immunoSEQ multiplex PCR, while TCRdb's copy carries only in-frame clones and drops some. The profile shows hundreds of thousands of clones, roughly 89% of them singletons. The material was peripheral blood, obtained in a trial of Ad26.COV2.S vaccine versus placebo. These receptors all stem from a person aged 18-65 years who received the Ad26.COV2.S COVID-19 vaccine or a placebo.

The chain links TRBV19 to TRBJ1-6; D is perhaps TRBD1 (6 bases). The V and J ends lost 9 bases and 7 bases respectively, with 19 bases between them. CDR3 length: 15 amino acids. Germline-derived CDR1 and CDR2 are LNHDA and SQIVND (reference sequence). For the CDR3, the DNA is TGTGCCAGCCGAGCTCAAGGACAGCCCAATTCACCCCTCCACTTT. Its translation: CASRAQGQPNSPLHF.

The chain's CDR3 is CASSFTGRGFYEQYF. The DNA for the CDR3 is TGCGCCAGCAGCTTTACAGGGAGGGGTTTCTACGAGCAGTACTTC. The rearrangement uses TRBV5-1 and TRBJ2-7, with a possible D match to TRBD2 (7 bases). Deletions cut 2 bases from V and 3 bases from J, with 15 bases between. CDR1 and CDR2 (germline): SGHRS, YFSETQ. This CDR3 region has 15 residues. The full variable domain, rest sourced from reference TRBV5-1 and TRBJ2-7, is KAGVTQTPRYLIKTRGQQVTLSCSPISGHRSVSWYQQTPGQGLQFLFEYFSETQRNKGNFPGRFSGRQFSNSRSEMNVSTLELGDSALYLCASSFTGRGFYEQYFGPGTRLTVT.

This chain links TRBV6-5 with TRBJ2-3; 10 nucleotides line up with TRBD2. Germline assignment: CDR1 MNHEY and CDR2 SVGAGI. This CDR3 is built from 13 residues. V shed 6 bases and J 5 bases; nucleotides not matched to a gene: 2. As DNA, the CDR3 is TGTGCCAGCAGCCTAGCGGGGGTAGATACGCAGTATTTT. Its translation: CASSLAGVDTQYF.